Listed below are T cell receptor beta chains from one sample, sequenced in a study of OX40 agonist ivuxolimab in advanced cancers. Measured with immunoSEQ multiplex PCR; TCRdb has only the in-frame clones, and not every one. This sample has tens of thousands of clones; approximately 90% occur once, and the top ten carry approximately 0.33%. The starting material was CD4+ or CD8+ T cells sorted from blood, obtained in a trial of the OX40 agonist ivuxolimab. The receptors were gathered from an adult with an advanced solid tumor such as melanoma, head and neck, liver or kidney cancer. Each CDR3 is given with its conserved first and last residue. A D gene is named only where the DNA matches it firmly. The listing skips clone size in some rows; elsewhere it reads once, few, many or a size class.

V,length,size,D,J,DNA,CDR3
TRBV4-1,16,NA,NA,TRBJ1-4,TGCGCCAGCACTTGGGAGACGGTGCCAACTAATGAAAAACTGTTTTTT,CASTWETVPTNEKLFF
TRBV19,17,NA,NA,TRBJ1-5,TGTGCCAGTAGTAATTTTAGAGGGGCGAATAGCAATCAGCCCCAGCATTTT,CASSNFRGANSNQPQHF
TRBV6-1,13,once,NA,TRBJ2-3,TGTGCCAGCAGGGAGTCACACCCAGATACGCAGTATTTT,CASRESHPDTQYF
TRBV6-1,14,NA,NA,TRBJ2-2,TGTGCCAGCAGTGAAGCGGGCCTCACCGGGGAGCTGTTTTTT,CASSEAGLTGELFF
TRBV6-5,14,NA,NA,TRBJ1-2,TGTGCCAGCATCGCACAGGGTAAAGAGAGTGGCTACACCTTC,CASIAQGKESGYTF
TRBV7-9,11,NA,NA,TRBJ1-2,TGTGCCAGCAGCTTACAGGGCCCCATCACCTTC,CASSLQGPITF
TRBV6-6,12,once,NA,TRBJ2-7,TGTGCCAGTCAGTCGGGGTCCTACGAGCAGTACTTC,CASQSGSYEQYF
TRBV7-2,12,once,NA,TRBJ2-2,TGTGCCAGCAGCTTGGGCCCCGGGGAGCTGTTTTTT,CASSLGPGELFF
TRBV19,14,NA,TRBD1,TRBJ1-1,TGTGCCAGTAGTACCCAGGGGGCATGGACTGAAGCTTTCTTT,CASSTQGAWTEAFF
TRBV6-4,15,NA,NA,TRBJ1-2,TGTGCCAGCAGTGACTCGGGACGGCCTAACTATGGCTACACCTTC,CASSDSGRPNYGYTF
TRBV18,13,NA,NA,TRBJ1-2,TGTGCCAGCTCACCATCGCGAGGGGATGGCTACACCTTC,CASSPSRGDGYTF
TRBV6-1,14,once,NA,TRBJ2-7,TGTGCCAGCAGTGTGGACAGAAGAGCCTACGAGCAGTACTTC,CASSVDRRAYEQYF
TRBV2,15,NA,TRBD1,TRBJ1-1,TGTGCCAGCGCCGGGACAGGGTTTTTGGACACTGAAGCTTTCTTT,CASAGTGFLDTEAFF
TRBV5-1,15,NA,TRBD2,TRBJ2-7,TGCGCCAGCAGCCCTATCTGGGAGGGCTCCTACGAGCAGTACTTC,CASSPIWEGSYEQYF
TRBV7-6,15,NA,NA,TRBJ2-3,TGTGCCAGCAGCTTAAGTGCAGGGTCTACAGATACGCAGTATTTT,CASSLSAGSTDTQYF
TRBV5-4,14,NA,NA,TRBJ1-4,TGTGCCAGCAGCTTGGGGGGGAGGAATGAAAAACTGTTTTTT,CASSLGGRNEKLFF
TRBV30,13,NA,NA,TRBJ1-4,TGTGCCTGGAGTGTGGGGCCTAATGAAAAACTGTTTTTT,CAWSVGPNEKLFF
TRBV5-1,14,NA,TRBD1,TRBJ2-7,TGCGCCAGCAGCTTGGAAGGGGGCCCCTACGAGCAGTACTTC,CASSLEGGPYEQYF
TRBV5-6,16,NA,NA,TRBJ2-4,TGTGCCAGCAGCTTGGGGGGGACCCTAGCCAAAAACATTCAGTACTTC,CASSLGGTLAKNIQYF
TRBV19,15,NA,NA,TRBJ2-7,TGTGCCAGTATAAGGAACGGGGAGAGCTCCTACGAGCAGTACTTC,CASIRNGESSYEQYF
TRBV5-6,16,NA,TRBD1,TRBJ2-7,TGTGCCAGCAGCTTGGCCGGACAGGGGGCCCCCTACGAGCAGTACTTC,CASSLAGQGAPYEQYF
TRBV10-2,14,NA,NA,TRBJ1-2,TGCGCCAGCAGTGAGCGGGCCGCAAACTATGGCTACACCTTC,CASSERAANYGYTF
TRBV6-5,12,NA,NA,TRBJ1-6,TGTGCCAGCAGTCGAGGGATGCCACCCCTCCACTTT,CASSRGMPPLHF
TRBV9,14,NA,NA,TRBJ2-3,TGTGCCAGCAGCGTAGGAGAGGGCCGGGATACGCAGTATTTT,CASSVGEGRDTQYF
TRBV6-1,13,NA,NA,TRBJ1-2,TGTGCCAGCAGTGAACCCGGGTTCTATGGCTACACCTTC,CASSEPGFYGYTF
TRBV4-1,15,NA,NA,TRBJ2-7,TGCGCCAGCAGCCAAAGCCAGGTTAACTCCTACGAGCAGTACTTC,CASSQSQVNSYEQYF
TRBV15,14,NA,TRBD1,TRBJ1-3,TGTGCCACCAGCAGGGGGACAGCGGGAAACACCATATATTTT,CATSRGTAGNTIYF
TRBV7-8,15,NA,NA,TRBJ1-2,TGTGCCAGCAGCCCCCGCCGCCTAACCCAAGGTGGCTACACCTTC,CASSPRRLTQGGYTF
TRBV4-1,17,NA,TRBD1,TRBJ1-1,TGCGCCAGCAGCCAAATCCAGACAGGGGGCTCGAACACTGAAGCTTTCTTT,CASSQIQTGGSNTEAFF
TRBV28,15,few,TRBD2,TRBJ2-3,TGTGCCAGCTTCCCCGGGGGGGCGTTAGGGGATACGCAGTATTTT,CASFPGGALGDTQYF
TRBV7-2,15,NA,NA,TRBJ2-3,TGTGCCAGCATCAACAAACGACAGGGCACAGATACGCAGTATTTT,CASINKRQGTDTQYF
TRBV30,14,NA,TRBD2,TRBJ2-1,TGTGCCTGGAGCTTAGCTAGCGGTGGGAATGAGCAGTTCTTC,CAWSLASGGNEQFF
TRBV7-2,14,few,NA,TRBJ1-2,TGTGCCAGCAACAAGCCGGGACTCAACTATGGCTACACCTTC,CASNKPGLNYGYTF
TRBV7-2,17,NA,NA,TRBJ1-5,TGTGCCAGCAGCTTAGGGTCGGCAGACTATAGCAATCAGCCCCAGCATTTT,CASSLGSADYSNQPQHF
TRBV5-1,14,NA,TRBD1,TRBJ2-5,TGCGCCAGCAGCGGGACAGGGGCCCAAGAGACCCAGTACTTC,CASSGTGAQETQYF
TRBV2,18,few,TRBD2,TRBJ2-5,TGTGCCAGCAGTGAAGCCTACCAACTAGCGGGGATACAAGAGACCCAGTACTTC,CASSEAYQLAGIQETQYF
TRBV7-9,13,NA,NA,TRBJ2-7,TGTGCCAGCAGCTTAGCGACAGGTGGGGAGCAGTACTTC,CASSLATGGEQYF
TRBV13,15,NA,TRBD1,TRBJ1-2,TGTGCCAGCAGCTACGGACAGGGGGCGGCCTATGGCTACACCTTC,CASSYGQGAAYGYTF
TRBV7-9,13,NA,NA,TRBJ1-1,TGTGCCAGCAGCCGGGTGAGGGCTACTGAAGCTTTCTTT,CASSRVRATEAFF
TRBV14,18,NA,TRBD2,TRBJ2-1,TGTGCCAGCAGCCCTTTCAAGAGCGGGAGGAGCTCCTACAATGAGCAGTTCTTC,CASSPFKSGRSSYNEQFF
TRBV19,14,NA,NA,TRBJ1-2,TGTGCCAGTAGTACGGGACTGAGTAACTATGGCTACACCTTC,CASSTGLSNYGYTF
TRBV11-3,16,NA,NA,TRBJ2-5,TGTGCCAGCAGCTTAGGGGTTGCGGGGGCCCAAGAGACCCAGTACTTC,CASSLGVAGAQETQYF
TRBV9,15,NA,NA,TRBJ1-2,TGTGCCAGCAGCCTCACAGAGATCCTGAACTATGGCTACACCTTC,CASSLTEILNYGYTF
TRBV5-1,15,NA,NA,TRBJ1-5,TGCGCCAGCAGCTTGTCGGGTATGGGCAATCAGCCCCAGCATTTT,CASSLSGMGNQPQHF
TRBV6-5,11,NA,NA,TRBJ1-2,TGTGCCAGCAGCTCAGGGTATGGCTACACCTTC,CASSSGYGYTF
TRBV5-1,14,NA,NA,TRBJ2-1,TGCGCCAGCAGCTTGGCCGCCAGGGAAGATGAGCAGTTCTTC,CASSLAAREDEQFF
TRBV29-1,17,NA,TRBD1,TRBJ1-2,TGCAGCGTTCCGAGGGCGGGACAGGGGCTCCTTCGGGGCGGCTACACCTTC,CSVPRAGQGLLRGGYTF
TRBV7-9,18,NA,NA,TRBJ1-1,TGTGCCAGCAGCTACCTAGGGTTCGCTCGAAGGGAGGACACTGAAGCTTTCTTT,CASSYLGFARREDTEAFF
TRBV10-2,13,NA,NA,TRBJ1-5,TGCGCCAGCAGTGGGGGGGCCAATCAGCCCCAGCATTTT,CASSGGANQPQHF
TRBV7-6,16,NA,TRBD2,TRBJ2-5,TGTGCCAGCAGCCCCCAGACTAGCGGGGGGGCCGAGACCCAGTACTTC,CASSPQTSGGAETQYF